The T cell receptor (beta chain) under discussion was sequenced for a study of blood T cell repertoires in COVID-19. Clones were sequenced by immunoSEQ multiplex PCR, and TCRdb holds only the in-frame ones, with some missing. This table holds around 250,000 clones, roughly 82% found once. CDR1 and CDR2 from the germline V gene are MDHEN and SYDVKM. With V trimmed by 7 bases and J by 4 bases, 7 bases remained unmatched. The CDR3 is 15 residues long. What was sequenced was peripheral blood. The rearrangement uses TRBV28 and TRBJ2-1; 10 nucleotides match TRBD2. The TCR was taken from a woman aged 80 or older with COVID-19, enrolled during active disease. The CDR3 region is CASIPRLAGYNEQFF. CDR3 nucleotides: TGTGCCAGCATCCCCCGACTAGCGGGTTACAATGAGCAGTTCTTC.